Below, 26 T cell receptor beta chains from the same sample are listed, as sequenced in a study of blood T cell repertoires in COVID-19. Clones were sequenced by immunoSEQ multiplex PCR, and TCRdb holds only the in-frame ones, with some missing. Of about 210,000 clones in the sample, 84% were seen once. The sample taken for sequencing was peripheral blood. These receptors originate from a man aged 50-60 years with active or convalescent COVID-19.

This rearrangement joins TRBV13 to TRBJ2-1, with a possible D match to TRBD2 (7 bases). The CDR3 extends over 14 amino acids. Trimming left V 11 bases short and J 7 bases short, with 21 bases between. Germline-derived CDR1 and CDR2 are PRHDT and FYEKMQ (reference sequence). DNA of the CDR3: TGTGCCTCCCGAGGGGGAGGGCCCGGGAATGAGCAGTTCTTC. Amino acids: CASRGGGPGNEQFF.

V is TRBV24-1 and J is TRBJ2-1; 16 nucleotides match TRBD2. After removal of 4 bases from V and 15 bases from J, the junction contained 8 bases not matched to a gene. Germline assignment: CDR1 KGHDR and CDR2 SFDVKD. This CDR3 has 15 residues. CDR3 DNA: TGTGCCACCAGTGACACCGGGACTAGCGGGAGGGAGGTGTTCTTC. It codes for CATSDTGTSGREVFF.

The gene calls are TRBV5-1 and TRBJ2-5; TRBD1 agrees at 7 bases. This CDR3 region has 13 residues. V shed 4 bases, J shed 0 bases, and the junction held 0 bases outside the gene matches. Germline CDR1 is SGHRS and CDR2 is YFSETQ. The CDR3 nucleotides are TGCGCCAGCAGCCAGGGGGACCAAGAGACCCAGTACTTC. Translation gives CASSQGDQETQYF.

This chain connects TRBV5-4 to TRBJ2-3, with a weak D call TRBD2 (5 bases). Germline CDR1 and CDR2: SGHNT and YYREEE (reference sequence). The CDR3 loop spans 15 amino acids. Between the trimmed V and J ends, which lost 4 bases and 10 bases, there was a span of 22 bases. Here the CDR3 reads CASSRDQAGLESQYF. CDR3 DNA: TGTGCCAGCAGCCGTGACCAGGCGGGCCTGGAGTCGCAGTATTTT.

The sample holds one count of this clone. The V call is TRBV10-3, the J call TRBJ2-7, with 7 nucleotides matching TRBD1. This CDR3 is built from 12 residues. CDR1 and CDR2 (germline): ENHRY, SYGVKD. V lost 7 bases and J lost 2; bases outside the gene matches: 2. CDR3 nucleotides: TGTGCCATCATCCAGGGGGCCTACGAGCAGTACGTC. Amino acids: CAIIQGAYEQYV.

The chain has TRBV29-1 and TRBJ1-5; the match to TRBD1 covers 7 bases. Germline lookup yields CDR1 SQVTM and CDR2 ANQGSEA. CDR3 size: 12 residues. Losses at the gene ends were 6 bases for V and 3 bases for J; bases not matched to a gene: 2. CDR3 bases: TGCAGCGTCACAGGGGCCAATCAGCCCCAGCATTTT. This gives the protein CSVTGANQPQHF. The whole variable domain, filled in from reference TRBV29-1 and TRBJ1-5, reads SAVISQKPSRDICQRGTSLTIQCQVDSQVTMMFWYRQQPGQSLTLIATANQGSEATYESGFVIDKFPISRPNLTFSTLTVSNMSPEDSSIYLCSVTGANQPQHFGDGTRLSIL.

V usage is TRBV19 and J usage is TRBJ1-2, with 9 bases that match TRBD1. The CDR3 covers 17 residues. V was clipped by 6 bases and J by 0 bases; unmatched bases: 11. CDR1 and CDR2 (germline): LNHDA, SQIVND (reference sequence). The CDR3 nucleotides read TGTGCCAGTAGAAGAGAAGGACAGGGGAAAGCTAACTATGGCTACACCTTC. Translation: CASRREGQGKANYGYTF.

The V gene is TRBV4-2, the J gene TRBJ2-1; maybe TRBD2 (5 bases). V lost 0 bases, J lost 16 bases, and 16 bases lay in between. Germline V gives CDR1 LGHNA, CDR2 YNFKEQ. CDR3 size: 13 residues. CDR3 in DNA: TGTGCCAGCAGCCAAGAACCCTACTCCCCGGGATTCTTC. This gives the protein CASSQEPYSPGFF.

The chain carries TRBV15 and TRBJ1-3; D gene ambiguous. Looked up from germline, CDR1 is LNHNV and CDR2 is YYDKDF (reference sequence). Trimming removed 0 bases at V and 0 bases at J, with 12 bases between. The CDR3 runs 17 residues. The CDR3: CATSREVAGISGNTIYF. The CDR3 nucleotides read TGTGCCACCAGCAGAGAGGTGGCGGGAATCTCTGGAAACACCATATATTTT. The entire variable domain, with the rest obtained from reference TRBV15 and TRBJ1-3, is as follows: DAMVIQNPRYQVTQFGKPVTLSCSQTLNHNVMYWYQQKSSQAPKLLFHYYDKDFNNEADTPDNFQSRRPNTSFCFLDIRSPGLGDTAMYLCATSREVAGISGNTIYFGEGSWLTVV.

The chain links TRBV15 to TRBJ1-6; no clear D gene. CDR3 length equals 16 residues. Germline CDR1 and CDR2: LNHNV and YYDKDF (reference sequence). Deletions cut 5 bases from V and 7 bases from J, with 18 bases between. CDR3 in amino acids: CATSRPPAVGNSPLHF. The CDR3 DNA reads as TGTGCCACCAGCCGCCCCCCGGCGGTCGGAAATTCACCCCTCCACTTT. The full variable domain, completed using reference TRBV15 and TRBJ1-6, is DAMVIQNPRYQVTQFGKPVTLSCSQTLNHNVMYWYQQKSSQAPKLLFHYYDKDFNNEADTPDNFQSRRPNTSFCFLDIRSPGLGDTAMYLCATSRPPAVGNSPLHFGNGTRLTVT.

CDR3 sequence reads: CASSFGWEKLFF. The CDR3 DNA is TGTGCCAGCAGTTTCGGGTGGGAAAAACTGTTTTTT. V gene TRBV25-1 combines with J gene TRBJ1-4, with D unclear. The CDR3 is 12 amino acids. The germline gives CDR1 MGHDK, CDR2 SYGVNS. Trimming removed 5 bases from V and 8 bases from J, with 9 bases in between.

This clone was recorded once. This chain links TRBV18 with TRBJ1-2; 7 nucleotides align to TRBD1. The germline gives CDR1 KGHSH, CDR2 LQKENI. This CDR3 is built from 15 residues. The junction had 9 bases not matched to a gene; V was cut back by 4 bases and J by 4 bases. The CDR3 DNA follows: TGTGCCAGCTCACGTCCAAGACAGGGTGGCTATGGCTACACCTTC. It specifies CASSRPRQGGYGYTF.

This clone has just a few counts. The genes are TRBV19 and TRBJ1-2, with 9 bases fitting TRBD1. The CDR3 length is 15 residues. Per germline, CDR1 LNHDA and CDR2 SQIVND (reference sequence). After removal of 3 bases from V and 4 bases from J, the junction contained 6 bases not matched to a gene. The CDR3 reads CASSMPGQGLYGYTF. CDR3 bases: TGTGCCAGTAGTATGCCGGGACAGGGACTCTATGGCTACACCTTC.

The CDR3: CASSFLIYNEQFF. The CDR3 region has the DNA TGTGCCAGCAGCTTTCTAATCTACAATGAGCAGTTCTTC. The rearrangement joins TRBV7-9 to TRBJ2-1; D call uncertain. The germline gives CDR1 SEHNR, CDR2 FQNEAQ (reference sequence). The CDR3 loop spans 13 amino acids. V gave up 3 bases and J gave up 3 bases, with 6 bases separating them. Combining the CDR3 with reference TRBV7-9 and TRBJ2-1 gives the whole variable domain DTGVSQNPRHKITKRGQNVTFRCDPISEHNRLYWYRQTLGQGPEFLTYFQNEAQLEKSRLLSDRFSAERPKGSFSTLEIQRTEQGDSAMYLCASSFLIYNEQFFGPGTRLTVL.

The rearrangement joins TRBV18 to TRBJ2-3; 11 bases agree with TRBD2. Germline V gives CDR1 KGHSH, CDR2 LQKENI. J was trimmed by 0 bases and V by 5 bases; bases with no gene match: 1. The CDR3 has 15 amino acids. The CDR3 nucleotides read TGTGCCAGCTCAAGGACTAGCGGGAGCACAGATACGCAGTATTTT. As protein: CASSRTSGSTDTQYF.

In its sample, this clone was seen once. V and J are TRBV7-2 and TRBJ1-5; 9 nucleotides agree with TRBD1. J lost 6 bases, V lost 4 bases, and 4 bases had no gene match. Germline V CDR1 and CDR2: SGHTA, FQGNSA. This CDR3 is 14 amino acids long. CDR3 in DNA: TGTGCCAGCAGCTCCCGACAGGGGGGTCAGCCCCAGCATTTT. Translation gives CASSSRQGGQPQHF.

V and J are TRBV18 and TRBJ1-2, with 10 bases that match TRBD1. With V trimmed by 3 bases and J by 3 bases, 7 bases remained unmatched. Germline CDR1 reads KGHSH; CDR2 reads LQKENI. The CDR3 contains 16 residues. CDR3 protein: CASSPPGQGNHYGYTF. The CDR3, as DNA: TGTGCCAGCTCACCCCCGGGACAGGGGAATCACTATGGCTACACCTTC. The full variable domain, in which reference TRBV18 and TRBJ1-2 provide the parts outside the CDR3, is NAGVMQNPRHLVRRRGQEARLRCSPMKGHSHVYWYRQLPEEGLKFMVYLQKENIIDESGMPKERFSAEFPKEGPSILRIQQVVRGDSAAYFCASSPPGQGNHYGYTFGSGTRLTVV.

This clone has just a few counts. The chain carries TRBV7-9 and TRBJ1-2; D ambiguous. Germline assignment: CDR1 SEHNR and CDR2 FQNEAQ (reference sequence). CDR3 size: 14 residues. Trimming took 5 bases from V and 4 from J, leaving 14 bases between them. The CDR3 loop is CASSITGGSYGYTF. CDR3 DNA sequence: TGTGCCAGCAGCATTACTGGAGGATCCTATGGCTACACCTTC.

This clone was counted between two and nine times. The V gene is TRBV6-1, the J gene TRBJ1-1; perhaps TRBD1 as D (6 bases). Germline CDR1 MNHNS, CDR2 SASEGT. The CDR3 consists of 17 residues. Trimming left V 3 bases short and J 5 bases short, with 22 bases between. The CDR3 here is CASSERRTTGWKTEAFF. CDR3 DNA: TGTGCCAGCAGTGAGAGGAGGACAACAGGGTGGAAGACTGAAGCTTTCTTT.

This clone was picked up one time. The chain has TRBV6-4 and TRBJ1-2; the D is unclear. CDR1 and CDR2 (germline): MRHNA, SNTAGT. V shed 6 bases and J shed 3 bases, with 14 bases lying between them. The length of the CDR3 is 14 residues. The DNA for the CDR3 is TGTGCCAGCAGGCCCCCCCATGGAGACTATGGCTACACCTTC. This sequence encodes CASRPPHGDYGYTF.

This rearrangement joins TRBV6-5 to TRBJ1-3, with 7 bases fitting TRBD1. The CDR3 has 14 residues. Germline assignment: CDR1 MNHEY and CDR2 SVGAGI. The junction had 2 bases not matched to a gene; V was cut back by 6 bases and J by 0 bases. The CDR3 sequence is CASRQGSSGNTIYF. Written as DNA, the CDR3 is TGTGCCAGCAGACAGGGGAGCTCTGGAAACACCATATATTTT.

V and J are TRBV7-9 and TRBJ1-2, with TRBD1 matching 9 bases. V lost 6 bases, J lost 2 bases, and 19 bases stayed unmatched. Germline CDR1 reads SEHNR; CDR2 reads FQNEAQ (reference sequence). This CDR3 is built from 19 residues. The CDR3 region has the DNA TGTGCCAGCAGTTATCCCTGGGGGACAGGGAATTCAGGGAACTATGGCTACACCTTC. Translating gives CASSYPWGTGNSGNYGYTF.

The rearrangement uses TRBV6-1 and TRBJ2-1, with TRBD2 matching over 11 bases. The length of the CDR3 is 18 residues. Germline values: CDR1 MNHNS, CDR2 SASEGT. Trimming took 1 base from V and 4 from J; bases not matched to a gene: 9. The CDR3 loop is CASSEEGLAGGSYNEQFF. CDR3 in DNA: TGTGCCAGCAGTGAAGAAGGGCTAGCGGGGGGTTCATACAATGAGCAGTTCTTC.

The rearrangement uses TRBV19 and TRBJ2-1; 8 bases fit TRBD2. V was pared by 5 bases and J by 1 base, with 7 bases of the junction left unmatched. The length of the CDR3 is 16 residues. CDR1 LNHDA and CDR2 SQIVND come from the germline V gene (reference sequence). The CDR3 protein is CASSPSGSGSYNEQFF. The CDR3 DNA reads as TGTGCCAGTAGTCCAAGCGGGAGCGGTTCCTACAATGAGCAGTTCTTC. Based on the CDR3 plus reference TRBV19 and TRBJ2-1, the full variable domain is DGGITQSPKYLFRKEGQNVTLSCEQNLNHDAMYWYRQDPGQGLRLIYYSQIVNDFQKGDIAEGYSVSREKKESFPLTVTSAQKNPTAFYLCASSPSGSGSYNEQFFGPGTRLTVL.

The chain has TRBV28 and TRBJ1-2; TRBD1 might be the D (6 bases). V lost 10 bases to trimming and J lost 8 bases, with 20 bases between them. The CDR3 runs 13 residues. Germline V gives CDR1 MDHEN, CDR2 SYDVKM. The CDR3 DNA follows: TGTGCCATTTCCGTGATCAGGGGATGGGGCTACACCTTC. It codes for CAISVIRGWGYTF.

The chain links TRBV3-1 (or the pseudogene TRBV3-2) to TRBJ1-2; D is unresolved. The CDR3 covers 13 residues. Germline V CDR1 and CDR2: LGHDT, YNNKEL (reference sequence). Trimming shortened V by 0 bases and J by 7 bases, and 9 bases separated the two germline ends. CDR3 sequence reads: CASSQDWYGGYTF. The CDR3 DNA reads as TGTGCCAGCAGCCAAGACTGGTACGGTGGCTACACCTTC.